The 9 T cell receptor beta chains given below trace back to one sample, sequenced in a study of cytomegalovirus exposure and HLA in healthy donors. PCR used 60 Vbeta primers and 13 Jbeta primers. Clones were read by immunoSEQ multiplex PCR, and TCRdb kept only the in-frame ones, dropping some. The data show fewer than 110,000 clones, roughly 77% seen once. Sequencing was carried out using PBMCs. These receptors were obtained from a woman between 18 and 29 years old in good health and CMV-seropositive.

The chain links TRBV6-6 to TRBJ1-5; D unclear. V shed 7 bases and J shed 11 bases, with 18 bases lying between them. From germline, CDR1 is MNHNY and CDR2 SVGAGI (reference sequence). The CDR3 extends over 13 amino acids. The chain's CDR3 is CASTYGGSGTQHF. The CDR3 DNA reads as TGTGCCAGCACCTATGGAGGGAGCGGGACCCAGCATTTT.

V gene TRBV18 combines with J gene TRBJ1-1, with D possibly being TRBD1 (5 bases). The V end was cut by 3 bases, the J end by 3 bases, with 11 bases between. The CDR3 extends over 14 amino acids. Per the germline V gene, CDR1 is KGHSH and CDR2 is LQKENI. In DNA form, the CDR3 reads TGTGCCAGCTCACCCCGGGGGAAGGACACTGAAGCTTTCTTT. It encodes CASSPRGKDTEAFF.

The chain joins TRBV15 to TRBJ1-5; TRBD1 agrees at 10 bases. From germline, CDR1 is LNHNV and CDR2 YYDKDF (reference sequence). The V gene end was trimmed by 3 bases and the J gene end by 0 bases; junction bases not matched to a gene: 8. The CDR3 is 18 residues long. CDR3: CATSRGTGDQYSNQPQHF. The CDR3 DNA follows: TGTGCCACCAGCAGGGGGACAGGGGACCAATATAGCAATCAGCCCCAGCATTTT.

The chain employs TRBV6-5 and TRBJ2-3; 7 bases match TRBD2. Trimming at V came to 9 bases and at J to 7 bases, leaving 16 bases not matched to a gene. CDR3 length: 15 residues. CDR1 and CDR2 (germline): MNHEY, SVGAGI. The CDR3 nucleotides read TGTGCCAGTTACCCGACTAGCCTGGCGGGGTATACGCAGTATTTT. This codes for CASYPTSLAGYTQYF.

The chain couples TRBV5-5 to TRBJ2-5, with 11 nucleotides matching TRBD2. The CDR3 totals 15 residues. V lost 4 bases to trimming and J lost 4 bases; unmatched junction nucleotides: 6. Per the germline V gene, CDR1 is SGHKS and CDR2 is YYEKEE (reference sequence). CDR3 DNA sequence: TGTGCCAGCAGCCGGTGGACTAGCGGGTTAGAGACCCAGTACTTC. Its protein is CASSRWTSGLETQYF.

The J gene is TRBJ1-3, the V gene TRBV5-1; D call uncertain. V dropped 7 bases and J dropped 0 bases, with 14 bases sitting between them. The CDR3 spans 15 residues. CDR1 and CDR2 (germline): SGHRS, YFSETQ. This CDR3 reads CASQPEGGSGNTIYF. The CDR3 DNA is TGCGCCAGCCAACCGGAAGGAGGCTCTGGAAACACCATATATTTT. The entire variable domain, with the rest obtained from reference TRBV5-1 and TRBJ1-3, is as follows: KAGVTQTPRYLIKTRGQQVTLSCSPISGHRSVSWYQQTPGQGLQFLFEYFSETQRNKGNFPGRFSGRQFSNSRSEMNVSTLELGDSALYLCASQPEGGSGNTIYFGEGSWLTVV.

The J gene is TRBJ1-2, the V gene TRBV29-1, with D perhaps matching TRBD1 (6 bases). Germline V lookup: CDR1 SQVTM, CDR2 ANQGSEA. The CDR3 contains 11 residues. V was trimmed by 4 bases and J by 6 bases, leaving 9 bases between them. CDR3 in amino acids: CSVGQGNGYTF. The CDR3 region has the DNA TGCAGCGTTGGGCAGGGGAATGGCTACACCTTC.

The chain is built from TRBV18 and TRBJ1-5; D might be TRBD1 (6 bases). V dropped 1 base and J dropped 5 bases, with 12 bases sitting between them. The CDR3 contains 15 residues. From germline, CDR1 is KGHSH and CDR2 LQKENI. The CDR3 spells CASSPLGHPDQPQHF. The CDR3 DNA reads TGTGCCAGCTCACCACTGGGACACCCGGATCAGCCCCAGCATTTT.

The V call is TRBV27, the J call TRBJ1-3; D is ambiguous. The V gene's germline CDR1 is MNHEY and CDR2 SMNVEV (reference sequence). The V gene lost 5 bases and the J gene lost 0 bases, with 17 bases spanning the gap. The CDR3 contains 17 residues. The CDR3 protein is CASSAWEGRSSGNTIYF. For the CDR3, the DNA is TGTGCCAGCAGTGCATGGGAGGGCAGGAGCTCTGGAAACACCATATATTTT.